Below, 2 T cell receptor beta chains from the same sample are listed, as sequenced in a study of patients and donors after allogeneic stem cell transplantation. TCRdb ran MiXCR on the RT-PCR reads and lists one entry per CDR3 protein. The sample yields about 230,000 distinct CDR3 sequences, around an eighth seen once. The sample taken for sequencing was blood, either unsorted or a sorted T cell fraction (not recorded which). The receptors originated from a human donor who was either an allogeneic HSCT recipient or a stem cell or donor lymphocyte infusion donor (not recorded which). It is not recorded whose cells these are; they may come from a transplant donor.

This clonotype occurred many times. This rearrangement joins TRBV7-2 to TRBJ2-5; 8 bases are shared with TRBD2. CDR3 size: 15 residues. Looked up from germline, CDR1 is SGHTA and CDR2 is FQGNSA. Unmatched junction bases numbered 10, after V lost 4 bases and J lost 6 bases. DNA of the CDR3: TGTGCCAGCAGCTCGACAGTAGCGGGGTTAAAGACCCAGTACTTC. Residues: CASSSTVAGLKTQYF.

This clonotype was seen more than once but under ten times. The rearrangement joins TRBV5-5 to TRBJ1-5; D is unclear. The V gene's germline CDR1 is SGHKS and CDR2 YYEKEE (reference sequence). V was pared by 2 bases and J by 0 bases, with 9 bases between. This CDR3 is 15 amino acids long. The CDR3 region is CASSLTVYSNQPQHF. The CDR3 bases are TGTGCCAGCAGCTTAACGGTGTATAGCAATCAGCCCCAGCATTTT.